The clone carrying this TCR beta chain was counted a few times. No antigen is known for it. Template switching by 5'RACE produced TCR cDNA, adding a universal primer site and UMIs. TCRdb reprocessed the 5' RACE reads via MiXCR and lists one record per CDR3 protein. The sample lists 300,000 to 400,000 distinct CDR3 sequences; about 6% were seen once. These data come from a study of T cells after yellow fever vaccination. As for the study in general: Any fraction with a low cell number was prepared using SMART-Seq v4 Ultra Low Input.

The CDR3 is made up of 13 amino acids. Germline lookup yields CDR1 GTSNPN and CDR2 SVGIG (reference sequence). Between the trimmed V and J ends, which lost 0 bases and 3 bases, there was a span of 7 bases. Study findings and constraints: Weaker overall, the secondary response nonetheless peaked faster (day 5 versus 15). Clonotypes appearing in both CD4 and CD8 compartments existed, and their share was small.

V is TRBV30 and J is TRBJ2-3; no clear D gene. The starting material was PBMCs, obtained 5 days after the yellow fever booster vaccination. The origin of this receptor is a man younger than 45 who received the YFV17D yellow fever vaccine. CDR3 protein: CAWSVFRTDTQYF. The CDR3, as DNA: TGTGCCTGGAGTGTTTTCAGGACAGATACGCAGTATTTT.